The 9 T cell receptor beta chains presented below share a single source sample, sequenced in a study of Ad26.COV2.S vaccination and SARS-CoV-2 variants. Using immunoSEQ multiplex PCR, the repertoire was profiled, and TCRdb retains in-frame clones only, with some absent. The table has over 400,000 clones, 92% seen once; the top ten hold more than 1.5%. Treatment of the sample: roughly 19 received Ad26.COV2.S at low or high dose, single or two shots; roughly five received placebo; per-sample allocation not given. Each sample was drawn 63 days after the first injection (of vaccine or placebo). The source was peripheral blood, collected in a trial of Ad26.COV2.S vaccine versus placebo. These receptor sequences come from a person between 18 and 65 years old who received the Ad26.COV2.S COVID-19 vaccine or a placebo.

This clone was picked up one time. The chain recombines TRBV6-2 or TRBV6-3 with TRBJ2-1; D tentatively fits TRBD1 or TRBD2 (5 bases each). Trimming cost V 4 bases and J 2 bases, with 24 bases left between them. The CDR3 is 19 amino acids. The germline V gene encodes CDR1 MNHEY and CDR2 SVGEGT. The CDR3 region has the DNA TGTGCCAGCAGTTCCCCCGGGTTGGTGGCAGGGAGCCCCTACAATGAGCAGTTCTTC. It codes for CASSSPGLVAGSPYNEQFF.

The CDR3, as DNA: TGTGCCAGCAGCCGCGCCGGGACAGCTCACTCTTACAATGATCGGGAGCAGTTCTTC. Protein: CASSRAGTAHSYNDREQFF. This chain links TRBV14 with TRBJ2-1; 7 nucleotides match TRBD1. Germline values: CDR1 SGHDN, CDR2 FVKESK. V trimming: 4 bases; J trimming: 10 bases; junction bases outside the gene matches: 25. The CDR3 is 19 residues long.

The J gene is TRBJ1-4, the V gene TRBV5-5; 9 bases agree with TRBD1. The CDR3 is made up of 15 amino acids. CDR1 is SGHKS and CDR2 is YYEKEE in the germline V gene (reference sequence). J was trimmed by 6 bases and V by 7 bases; bases with no gene match: 10. The CDR3 here is CASGKPGQGDEKLFF. The CDR3 DNA is TGTGCCAGCGGCAAACCGGGACAGGGAGATGAAAAACTGTTTTTT.

This clone was seen a single time. This rearrangement joins TRBV28 to TRBJ2-1, with 7 bases matching TRBD1. The junction had 8 bases not matched to a gene; V was cut back by 5 bases and J by 7 bases. This CDR3 contains 14 residues. The germline CDR1 and CDR2 sequences are MDHEN and SYDVKM. Here the CDR3 reads CASSAPGGQNEQFF. CDR3 nucleotides: TGTGCCAGCAGTGCCCCAGGGGGACAGAATGAGCAGTTCTTC.

The chain recombines TRBV27 with TRBJ2-1; 14 bases are a match to TRBD2. Trimming cost V 5 bases and J 0 bases; bases outside gene matches: 9. Germline V CDR1 and CDR2: MNHEY, SMNVEV (reference sequence). This CDR3 has 19 residues. The CDR3 loop is CASSLRTSGGFSSYNEQFF. The CDR3 nucleotides read TGTGCCAGCAGTCTTCGGACTAGCGGGGGGTTCAGCTCCTACAATGAGCAGTTCTTC.

This clone has just a few counts. The chain has TRBV10-1 and TRBJ2-7; TRBD2 agrees at 8 bases. The CDR3 length is 15 residues. Germline CDR1 and CDR2: WNHNN and SYGVQD (reference sequence). Trimming cost V 5 bases and J 0 bases; bases outside gene matches: 6. CDR3 sequence reads: CASSPIAGFSYEQYF. In DNA, the CDR3 is TGCGCCAGCAGTCCAATAGCGGGGTTCTCCTACGAGCAGTACTTC.

This sequence joins TRBV4-3 and TRBJ2-2, with 14 bases lining up with TRBD2. CDR3 length: 17 residues. V shed 1 base, J shed 5 bases, and the junction held 3 bases outside the gene matches. Germline V gene sequence: CDR1 LGHNA, CDR2 YSLEER. In DNA, the CDR3 is TGCGCCAGCAGCCAAGGGACTAGCGGGGGGTGGACCGGGGAGCTGTTTTTT. This sequence encodes CASSQGTSGGWTGELFF.

A single count supports this clone. This sequence joins TRBV28 and TRBJ1-5; 9 bases are a match to TRBD1. V lost 7 bases, J lost 7 bases, and 17 bases stayed unmatched. CDR1 and CDR2 (germline): MDHEN, SYDVKM. The CDR3 runs to 17 residues. In DNA, the CDR3 is TGTGCCAGCATCCCTGGAGGCTCGACAGGGGGTTACCAGCCCCAGCATTTT. It encodes CASIPGGSTGGYQPQHF. Based on the CDR3 plus reference TRBV28 and TRBJ1-5, the full variable domain is DVKVTQSSRYLVKRTGEKVFLECVQDMDHENMFWYRQDPGLGLRLIYFSYDVKMKEKGDIPEGYSVSREKKERFSLILESASTNQTSMYLCASIPGGSTGGYQPQHFGDGTRLSIL.

The rearrangement uses TRBV6-2 or TRBV6-3 and TRBJ1-5; D gene ambiguous. Between the trimmed V and J ends, which lost 5 bases and 5 bases, there was a span of 10 bases. The CDR3 loop spans 13 amino acids. Germline V gene sequence: CDR1 MNHEY, CDR2 SVGEGT. The CDR3 loop reads CASSTAEHQPQHF. CDR3 sequence (DNA): TGTGCCAGCAGTACAGCTGAGCATCAGCCCCAGCATTTT.